This TCR beta chain is from a study of T cell changes during pregnancy in multiple sclerosis. The V and J ends lost 8 bases and 2 bases, in that order; junction bases with no gene match: 9. The CDR3 has 14 amino acids. Germline CDR1 reads WNHNN; CDR2 reads SYGVQD (reference sequence). Here immunoSEQ multiplex PCR was the method, and the copy in TCRdb shows in-frame clones only, minus some. Here the sample spans roughly 40,000 clones, approximately 91% being singletons. This TCR came from a female donor with multiple sclerosis, enrolled in a pregnancy study. V is TRBV10-1 and J is TRBJ2-7; 7 nucleotides line up with TRBD1. This sample comprised CD4+ T cells from peripheral blood mononuclear cells, obtained in the first trimester of pregnancy. CDR3 coding DNA: TGCGCCAGCGAGAGGACAGGTGATCCCTACGAGCAGTACTTC. It yields the protein CASERTGDPYEQYF.